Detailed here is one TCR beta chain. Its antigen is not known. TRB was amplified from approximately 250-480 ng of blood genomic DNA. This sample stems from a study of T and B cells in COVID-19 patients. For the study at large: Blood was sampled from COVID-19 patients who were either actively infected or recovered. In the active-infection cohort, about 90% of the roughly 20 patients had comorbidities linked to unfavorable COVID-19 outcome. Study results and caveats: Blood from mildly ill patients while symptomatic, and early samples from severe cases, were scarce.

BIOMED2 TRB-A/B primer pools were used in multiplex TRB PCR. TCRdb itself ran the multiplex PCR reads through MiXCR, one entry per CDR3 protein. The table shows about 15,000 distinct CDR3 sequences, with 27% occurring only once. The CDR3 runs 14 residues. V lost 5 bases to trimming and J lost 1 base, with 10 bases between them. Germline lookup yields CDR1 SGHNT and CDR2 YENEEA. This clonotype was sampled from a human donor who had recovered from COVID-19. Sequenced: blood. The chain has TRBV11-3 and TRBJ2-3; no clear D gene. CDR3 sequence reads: CASSPPLGTDTQYF. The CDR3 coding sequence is TGTGCCAGCAGCCCGCCCCTTGGCACAGATACGCAGTATTTT. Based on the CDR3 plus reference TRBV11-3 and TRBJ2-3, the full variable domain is EAGVVQSPRYKIIEKKQPVAFWCNPISGHNTLYWYLQNLGQGPELLIRYENEEAVDDSQLPKDRFSAERLKGVDSTLKIQPAELGDSAVYLCASSPPLGTDTQYFGPGTRLTVL.